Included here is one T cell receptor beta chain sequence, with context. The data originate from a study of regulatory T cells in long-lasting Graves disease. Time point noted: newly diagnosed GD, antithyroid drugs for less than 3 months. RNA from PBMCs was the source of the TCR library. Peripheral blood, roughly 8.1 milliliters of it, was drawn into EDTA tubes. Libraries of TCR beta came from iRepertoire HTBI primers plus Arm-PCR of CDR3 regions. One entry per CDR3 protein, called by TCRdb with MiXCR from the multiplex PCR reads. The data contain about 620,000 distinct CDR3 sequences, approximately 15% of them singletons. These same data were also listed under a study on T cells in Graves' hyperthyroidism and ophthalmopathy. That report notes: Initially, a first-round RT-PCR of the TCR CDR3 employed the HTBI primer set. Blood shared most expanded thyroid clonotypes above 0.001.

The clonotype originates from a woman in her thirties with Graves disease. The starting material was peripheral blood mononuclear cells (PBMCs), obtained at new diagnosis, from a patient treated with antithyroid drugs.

Here the CDR3 reads CASRRLTPSGDTEAFF. The CDR3 DNA is TGTGCCAGCAGACGCCTTACACCATCCGGGGACACTGAAGCTTTCTTT. The chain combines TRBV6-8 with TRBJ1-1; no clear D gene. Germline CDR1 reads MNHGY; CDR2 reads SAAAGT. Trimming took off 6 bases at V and 3 bases at J, with 20 bases between the two ends. The length of the CDR3 is 16 residues.